This T cell receptor beta chain comes out of a study of blood T cell repertoires in COVID-19. For the study at large: From T cells, B-cell-depleted T cells, or PBMCs came the material, which was cDNA or gDNA.

TCRdb's copy holds only in-frame clones and misses some; the assay was immunoSEQ multiplex PCR. The sample lists roughly 300,000 clones, around 90% occurring once. Germline V gives CDR1 MNHNS, CDR2 SASEGT. CDR3 length: 14 amino acids. Trimming shortened V by 1 base and J by 4 bases, and 10 bases separated the two germline ends. Categorization into cohorts depended on clinical history that participants reported. The clonotype was recovered from a young woman who had recovered from COVID-19. The chain couples TRBV6-1 to TRBJ1-1, with D possibly TRBD1 on 6 matching bases. What was sequenced was PBMCs or T cells enriched from blood (not recorded which). This CDR3 is CASSEEGGGTEAFF. The CDR3 DNA follows: TGTGCCAGCAGTGAAGAGGGGGGGGGCACTGAAGCTTTCTTT.